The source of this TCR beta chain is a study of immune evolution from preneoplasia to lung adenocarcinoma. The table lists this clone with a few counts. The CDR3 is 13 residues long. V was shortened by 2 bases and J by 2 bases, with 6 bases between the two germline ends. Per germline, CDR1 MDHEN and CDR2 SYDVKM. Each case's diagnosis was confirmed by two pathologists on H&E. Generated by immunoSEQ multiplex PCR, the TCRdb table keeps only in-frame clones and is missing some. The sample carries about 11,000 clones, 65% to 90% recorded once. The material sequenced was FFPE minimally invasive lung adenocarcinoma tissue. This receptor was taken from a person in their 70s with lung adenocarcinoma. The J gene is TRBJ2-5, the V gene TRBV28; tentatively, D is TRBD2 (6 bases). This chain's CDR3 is CASSLSGQETQYF. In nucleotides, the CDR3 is TGTGCCAGCAGTTTAAGCGGGCAAGAGACCCAGTACTTC.